This is a list of T cell receptor beta chains from one sample in a study of T cell changes during pregnancy in multiple sclerosis. The data were produced by immunoSEQ multiplex PCR, yet TCRdb's version contains in-frame clones alone and is incomplete. Of 40,000 to 45,000 clones in the sample, 89% were seen once. This sample comprised CD4+ T cells from peripheral blood mononuclear cells, obtained in the first trimester of pregnancy. The receptor set was obtained from a female donor with multiple sclerosis, enrolled in a pregnancy study. CDR3s include the opening cysteine and the closing phenylalanine or tryptophan. A D gene is named only where the DNA matches it firmly. Size is stated for part of the rows, as once, few or many counts, or as a class when the clone is expanded.

j_call clone_size d_call v_call cdr3_nt cdr3_aa
TRBJ2-7 . TRBD2 TRBV19 TGTGCCAGTAGTATGATTGAATCGGGAGGTGAAAATCTGTACTTC CASSMIESGGENLYF
TRBJ1-2 . . TRBV30 TGTGCCTGGAGTGCCGGAGTTTTCTATGGCTACACCTTC CAWSAGVFYGYTF
TRBJ2-3 . . TRBV10-3 TGTGCCATCAGTGAGGAGACTGGATCCACAGATACGCAGTATTTT CAISEETGSTDTQYF
TRBJ2-2 . TRBD1 TRBV7-3 TGTGCCAGCAGGGCGACAGGGAATGACGGGGAGCTGTTTTTT CASRATGNDGELFF
TRBJ2-7 . TRBD2 TRBV28 TGTGCCAGCAGTTCCCCGGGACTAGCGGGAGGGAACGAGCAGTACTTC CASSSPGLAGGNEQYF
TRBJ1-2 . . TRBV7-6 TGTGCCAGCAGCTTGGGGGGTTTTGGTGGCTACACCTTC CASSLGGFGGYTF
TRBJ2-3 . . TRBV14 TGTGCCAGCAGCAACCCAGGGGCAGATACGCAGTATTTT CASSNPGADTQYF
TRBJ1-2 . TRBD1 TRBV4-1 TGCGCCAGCAGCCAAGCAGACAGGGTCCTTGACTATGGCTACACCTTC CASSQADRVLDYGYTF
TRBJ2-4 . TRBD1 TRBV19 TGTGCCAGTACTGGTGGACAGGCGAGAATTCAGTACTTC CASTGGQARIQYF
TRBJ1-3 . . TRBV27 TGTGCCAGCAGACCACAGCCCTACTCTGGAAACACCATATATTTT CASRPQPYSGNTIYF
TRBJ1-2 . TRBD1 TRBV6-5 TGTGCCAGCAGAAACCTACAGGGGCGGTATGGCTACACCTTC CASRNLQGRYGYTF
TRBJ2-5 once . TRBV10-3 TGTGCCATCAGCGTTAGAGGGTCTGGGGACCAGTACTTC CAISVRGSGDQYF
TRBJ1-3 . . TRBV11-2 TGTGCCAGTGGAGAAGACTCTGGAAACACCATATATTTT CASGEDSGNTIYF
TRBJ2-6 . TRBD1 TRBV6-4 TGTGCCAGCAAAGGACAGGGCGCAGGGGCCAACGTCCTGACTTTC CASKGQGAGANVLTF
TRBJ2-5 . TRBD2 TRBV27 TGTGCCAGCAGTTTAGCCTCACAAATAGCGGGGGGCAAAGAGACCCAGTACTTC CASSLASQIAGGKETQYF
TRBJ2-1 . TRBD2 TRBV7-2 TGTGCCAGCAGCCGGGGGACTAGCGGGATAGGTGAGCAGTTCTTC CASSRGTSGIGEQFF
TRBJ2-7 . . TRBV5-1 TGCGCCAGCAGCTTGGTAGGGCCAGGGGAAGGCGAGCAGTACTTC CASSLVGPGEGEQYF
TRBJ2-2 . . TRBV12-5 TGTGCTAGTGGTTTGGCCCTACTCACCAGGGGCACCGGGGAGCTGTTTTTT CASGLALLTRGTGELFF
TRBJ1-1 . . TRBV6-1 TGTGCCAGCAGTGTGAGGAGTGACACTGAAGCTTTCTTT CASSVRSDTEAFF
TRBJ2-2 . TRBD2 TRBV9 TGTGCCAGCAGCGTAGGGGAGGGGACCGGGGAGCTGTTTTTT CASSVGEGTGELFF
TRBJ2-7 . . TRBV7-2 TGTGCCAGCACCCGGCCGCAGGGACATTTCTACGAGCAGTACTTC CASTRPQGHFYEQYF
TRBJ2-1 . . TRBV14 TGTGCCAGCAGCCAAGAATTCAGAGGTCACTACAATGAGCAGTTCTTC CASSQEFRGHYNEQFF
TRBJ2-5 . TRBD2 TRBV30 TGTGCCTGGGCGACGAGCGGGGGCGCCTTGGGGGAGACCCAGTACTTC CAWATSGGALGETQYF
TRBJ2-7 . TRBD2 TRBV19 TGTGCCAGTAGTAGGTCGAGCGGGGGGCTAAACTCCTACGAGCAGTACTTC CASSRSSGGLNSYEQYF
TRBJ1-2 . . TRBV19 TGTGCCAGTAGTATAGGGACAGTAGCTAACTATGGCTACACCTTC CASSIGTVANYGYTF
TRBJ1-2 . . TRBV7-2 TGTGCCAGCAGCTCGCAGGGCAACTATGGCTACACCTTC CASSSQGNYGYTF
TRBJ1-3 . . TRBV18 TGTGCCAGCTCACCATCGGACAGAACTGGAAACACCATATATTTT CASSPSDRTGNTIYF
TRBJ1-1 . TRBD1 TRBV25-1 TGTGCCAGCAGCAAAACGACAGGGGACACTGAAGCTTTCTTT CASSKTTGDTEAFF
TRBJ1-1 . TRBD1 TRBV11-1 TGTGCCAGCAGCTCCAAGGACAGGATGAACACTGAAGCTTTCTTT CASSSKDRMNTEAFF
TRBJ1-2 . . TRBV7-2 TGTGCCAGCAGCTTCCAGGGTAACTATGGCTACACCTTC CASSFQGNYGYTF
TRBJ2-2 . . TRBV5-4 TGTGCCAGCAGCTTGGAGACAGGAATCGGGGAGCTGTTTTTT CASSLETGIGELFF
TRBJ2-7 . TRBD2 TRBV7-2 TGTGCCAGCAGCTTAGGGGGACTAGCGAACTACGAGCAGTACTTC CASSLGGLANYEQYF
TRBJ2-3 once . TRBV7-2 TGTGCCAGCAGCAGGGGGTCGGTTACGCAGTATTTT CASSRGSVTQYF
TRBJ1-1 . TRBD1 TRBV5-1 TGCGCCAGCAGCTTGGCAGCGAGACAGGGCTCCTCAGAAGCTTTCTTT CASSLAARQGSSEAFF
TRBJ1-2 . . TRBV27 TGTGCCAGCAGGCGGACAGCTAACTATGGCTACACCTTC CASRRTANYGYTF
TRBJ1-6 few . TRBV2 TGTGCCAGCAGGGAAAGCGACAGCTTTAATTCACCCCTCCACTTT CASRESDSFNSPLHF
TRBJ2-5 . . TRBV12-5 TGTGCTAGTGCCGAGAGAGGGCTAGAAGAGACCCAGTACTTC CASAERGLEETQYF
TRBJ1-6 . . TRBV9 TGTGCCAGCAGCGTAGAAGGACAAGTAAATTCACCCCTCCACTTT CASSVEGQVNSPLHF
TRBJ2-6 . TRBD1 TRBV5-4 TGTGCCGTACTGGGACAGGGGGCCCCCTCGCGCTCTGGGGCCAACGTCCTGACTTTC CAVLGQGAPSRSGANVLTF
TRBJ1-4 few . TRBV6-5 TGTGCCAGCCGAGGGCCAGTTATGGGTGAAAAACTGTTTTTT CASRGPVMGEKLFF
TRBJ1-2 . TRBD1 TRBV4-1 TGCGCCAGCAGCCAAGACCCGACAGGGACCTATGGCTACACCTTC CASSQDPTGTYGYTF